The source of this T cell receptor (beta chain) is a study of CD8 T cells in ankylosing spondylitis. Notes on the study in general: From matched ankylosing spondylitis synovial fluid, disease-linked clones were reportedly recovered at significantly enriched levels. Roughly 8 highly homologous variants made up a TCR beta motif, and this motif appeared characteristic of ankylosing spondylitis blood.

In making TCR beta libraries, quantitative 5'-RACE with molecular barcodes was used. TCRdb analysed the 5' RACE reads with MiXCR anew, one entry per CDR3 protein. The sample holds about 280,000 distinct CDR3 sequences, 15% to 25% seen once. This clonotype showed up just a few times. Its antigen remains unknown. Trimming removed 3 bases at V and 1 base at J, with 11 bases between. The germline gives CDR1 KGHDR, CDR2 SFDVKD. CDR3 length equals 15 residues. Sequenced material: blood, either unsorted or a sorted T cell fraction (not recorded which). The sequence came from a male donor with ankylosing spondylitis or in good health (not recorded which). The V and J genes are TRBV24-1 and TRBJ2-5; D tentatively reads TRBD1 or TRBD2 (5 bases each). This CDR3 is CATSDPRGLQETQYF. CDR3 in DNA: TGTGCCACCAGTGATCCACGGGGCCTCCAAGAGACCCAGTACTTC.